This TCR beta chain was sequenced during a study of T cell repertoires in cytomegalovirus infection. Regarding the study as a whole: Dominating the ex vivo response were TCR beta clonotypes that were CMV-specific and HLA-C-restricted.

Per the germline V gene, CDR1 is MDHEN and CDR2 is SYDVKM. CDR3 length equals 15 residues. V gave up 5 bases and J gave up 5 bases; unmatched junction bases: 11. This clonotype was seen only a few times. What it binds is unknown. In TCRdb, the reads were re-called with MiXCR into one record per CDR3 protein. The table has about 830,000 distinct CDR3 sequences, approximately 29% seen once; the top ten hold around 12%. V is TRBV28 and J is TRBJ2-7; 8 bases fit TRBD1. The clonotype comes from a human donor in good health (CMV status not recorded). Some clones in this sample may be carry-over from other donors' samples. Sequences were derived from cultured CD8+ T cells from PBMCs, sampled from culture after CMV antigen stimulation. The CDR3 region is CASSPGQVLGHEQYV. The CDR3 DNA reads TGTGCCAGCAGTCCGGGACAGGTCTTGGGTCACGAGCAGTACGTC.